This is a list of T cell receptor beta chains from one sample in a study of cytomegalovirus exposure and HLA in healthy donors. Profiling relied on immunoSEQ multiplex PCR, and the TCRdb table lists in-frame clones only, not all of them. The sample shows 150,000 to 200,000 clones, approximately 82% of them seen only once. The sequencing sample was made of PBMCs. The receptors come from a man aged 18 to 30 in good health and CMV-seropositive. CDR3s include the opening cysteine and the closing phenylalanine or tryptophan. A D gene is named only where the DNA matches it firmly. Only part of the rows carry a size: once, few, many, or a class if the clone is expanded.

cdr3_nt,cdr3_aa,clone_size,v_call,d_call,j_call
TGTGCCAGCAGTCCAAGGCCCCTAGCGGGAGTGAGAGAGACCCAGTACTTC,CASSPRPLAGVRETQYF,-,TRBV27,TRBD2,TRBJ2-5
TGTGCCAGCAGCTTAGCATATGTGCGGATGGCCTACAATGAGCAGTTCTTC,CASSLAYVRMAYNEQFF,-,TRBV11-2,-,TRBJ2-1
TGTGCCAGCAGCCTAGAAGCGGGGCTTGGAGAAGATACGCAGTATTTT,CASSLEAGLGEDTQYF,once,TRBV7-3,TRBD2,TRBJ2-3
TGTGCCAGTAGTATTCACGACGGGACTAACTATGGCTACACCTTC,CASSIHDGTNYGYTF,-,TRBV19,-,TRBJ1-2
TGTGCCAGCAGCTTAGTGTTCAGCTCTGGGGCCAACGTCCTGACTTTC,CASSLVFSSGANVLTF,-,TRBV7-9,-,TRBJ2-6
TGTGCCAGCAGCGGAGAGACTAGCGGGATACCAGCGCAGTATTTT,CASSGETSGIPAQYF,-,TRBV9,TRBD2,TRBJ2-3
TGCGCCAGCAGCTTGGCGGGAGTCACCGGGGAGCTGTTTTTT,CASSLAGVTGELFF,-,TRBV5-1,-,TRBJ2-2
TGTGCCAGCAGACAGGGCCGAGGGGCCTACGAGCAGTACTTC,CASRQGRGAYEQYF,-,TRBV6-1,-,TRBJ2-7
TGTGCCATCAGTGCGACAGGGGGGGACACTGAAGCTTTCTTT,CAISATGGDTEAFF,-,TRBV10-3,TRBD1,TRBJ1-1
TGCGCCAGCAGCTTGGCCGAGAGACAAGAGACCCAGTACTTC,CASSLAERQETQYF,-,TRBV5-1,-,TRBJ2-5
TGTGCCAGCAGCTTAGGGGGACAGAACACCGGGGAGCTGTTTTTT,CASSLGGQNTGELFF,-,TRBV7-6,-,TRBJ2-2
TGTGCCAGCAGTGAAACGGTCGGTACGGGCGGGACTGAAGCTTTCTTT,CASSETVGTGGTEAFF,-,TRBV6-1,-,TRBJ1-1